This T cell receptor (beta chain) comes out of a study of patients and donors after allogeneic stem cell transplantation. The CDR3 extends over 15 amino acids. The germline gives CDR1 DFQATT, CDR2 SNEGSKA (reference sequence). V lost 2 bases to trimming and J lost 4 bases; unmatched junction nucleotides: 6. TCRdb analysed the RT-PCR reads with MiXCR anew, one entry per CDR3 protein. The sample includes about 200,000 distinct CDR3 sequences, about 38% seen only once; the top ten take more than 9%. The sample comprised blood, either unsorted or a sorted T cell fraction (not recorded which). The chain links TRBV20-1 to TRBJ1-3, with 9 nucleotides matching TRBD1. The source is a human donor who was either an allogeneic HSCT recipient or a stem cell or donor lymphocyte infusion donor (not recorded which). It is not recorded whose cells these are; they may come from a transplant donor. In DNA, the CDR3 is TGCAGTGCTAGACCGTCGACAGGGGGAGGAAACACCATATATTTT. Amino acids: CSARPSTGGGNTIYF.